The next 29 T cell receptor beta chains were all read from a single sample in a study of blood T cell repertoires in COVID-19. The protocol was immunoSEQ multiplex PCR, while the TCRdb copy is restricted to in-frame clones and leaves out a portion. The sample has about 88,000 clones, about nine tenths seen once. Input material: peripheral blood. The origin of the receptors is a male donor with acute or convalescent COVID-19.

The chain carries TRBV6-5 and TRBJ1-6; D unclear. CDR3 size: 15 residues. Germline V gives CDR1 MNHEY, CDR2 SVGAGI. V was cut by 2 bases and J by 7 bases, with 12 bases left in between. CDR3 bases: TGTGCCAGCAGTTACCTTGAGGGCGAAAATTCACCCCTCCACTTT. Protein product: CASSYLEGENSPLHF.

The chain combines TRBV7-8 with TRBJ2-7, with D maybe TRBD2 (6 bases). V dropped 2 bases and J dropped 2 bases, with 13 bases sitting between them. The CDR3 runs to 15 residues. Germline V lookup: CDR1 SGHVS, CDR2 FQNEAQ. DNA for the CDR3: TGTGCCAGCAGCTTATCCCGGGGGTTACCCTACGAGCAGTACTTC. This encodes CASSLSRGLPYEQYF.

This clone was picked up a small number of times. The V call is TRBV6-5, the J call TRBJ2-2; D gene uncertain. Germline CDR1 and CDR2: MNHEY and SVGAGI. The CDR3 consists of 13 residues. V dropped 6 bases and J dropped 4 bases, with 9 bases sitting between them. DNA for the CDR3: TGTGCCAGCAGAATGACATCCACCGGGGAGCTGTTTTTT. Its protein is CASRMTSTGELFF.

The chain joins TRBV9 to TRBJ1-3; D may be TRBD1 (6 bases). This CDR3 contains 16 residues. Germline V CDR1 and CDR2: SGDLS, YYNGEE. The V end was cut by 3 bases, the J end by 6 bases, with 19 bases between. CDR3 amino acids: CASSAPRAGAENTIYF. CDR3 in DNA: TGTGCCAGCAGCGCACCCCGGGCGGGGGCAGAAAACACCATATATTTT.

The rearrangement links TRBV19 to TRBJ1-1; 7 nucleotides match TRBD1. CDR1 is LNHDA, CDR2 SQIVND, per germline (reference sequence). CDR3 length: 13 residues. The J segment lost 9 bases and the V segment lost 7 bases, leaving 11 bases of the junction unmatched. Written as DNA, the CDR3 is TGTGCCAGTAATGGACAGGCGGCTGCCCAAGCTTTCTTT. It yields the protein CASNGQAAAQAFF.

This chain connects TRBV19 to TRBJ2-3; unclear D gene. Germline lookup yields CDR1 LNHDA and CDR2 SQIVND (reference sequence). V gave up 10 bases and J gave up 0 bases, with 14 bases separating them. CDR3 size: 14 residues. The CDR3 protein is CATRSTSSTDTQYF. The DNA for the CDR3 is TGTGCCACTCGTAGCACGTCTAGCACAGATACGCAGTATTTT.

The chain is built from TRBV5-1 and TRBJ1-2, with D possibly matching TRBD1 (5 bases). Germline V lookup: CDR1 SGHRS, CDR2 YFSETQ. There are 17 residues in the CDR3. Trimming pared 2 bases from V and 1 base from J, leaving 18 bases between. The CDR3 reads CASSLDPGSVDNYGYTF. CDR3 nucleotides: TGCGCCAGCAGCTTAGATCCAGGGTCGGTTGATAACTATGGCTACACCTTC.

This chain joins TRBV30 and TRBJ2-3; a possible D gene is TRBD1 (5 bases). This CDR3 has 13 residues. The V and J ends lost 6 bases and 3 bases respectively, with 13 bases between them. The V gene's germline CDR1 is GTSNPN and CDR2 SVGIG (reference sequence). CDR3 coding DNA: TGTGCCTGCCAGACAGTGGGTACAGATACGCAGTATTTT. Its translation: CACQTVGTDTQYF.

The CDR3 loop reads CASSPRIGSSYNSPLHF. CDR3 sequence (DNA): TGTGCCAGCAGTCCCCGGATAGGGAGCTCCTATAATTCACCCCTCCACTTT. The V and J genes are TRBV6-6 and TRBJ1-6, with no clear D. Deletions cut 5 bases from V and 0 bases from J, with 14 bases between. CDR3 length: 17 amino acids. From germline, CDR1 is MNHNY and CDR2 SVGAGI (reference sequence).

The chain links TRBV3-1 (or the pseudogene TRBV3-2) to TRBJ1-1, with TRBD1 identical over 7 bases. The germline V gene encodes CDR1 LGHDT and CDR2 YNNKEL (reference sequence). This CDR3 comprises 16 residues. The ends lost 0 bases at V and 3 bases at J; junction bases unmatched: 7. The CDR3 DNA follows: TGTGCCAGCAGCCAAGACAGAACAGGGGCCTACACTGAAGCTTTCTTT. This sequence encodes CASSQDRTGAYTEAFF.

The chain employs TRBV10-1 and TRBJ1-1; D is undetermined. The germline V gene has CDR1 WNHNN and CDR2 SYGVQD (reference sequence). Trimming took off 4 bases at V and 0 bases at J, with 9 bases between the two ends. CDR3 size: 14 residues. Here the CDR3 DNA reads TGCGCCAGCAGTGGAGAGGGTTTGAACACTGAAGCTTTCTTT. Translated, it gives CASSGEGLNTEAFF.

The chain links TRBV7-6 to TRBJ2-5; tentatively, D is TRBD1 (8 bases). V dropped 2 bases and J dropped 7 bases, with 14 bases sitting between them. This CDR3 contains 14 residues. Per the germline V gene, CDR1 is SGHVS and CDR2 is FNYEAQ. Written as DNA, the CDR3 is TGTGCCAGCAGCTTATCAGGGGGCGGGGGGACCCAGTACTTC. Protein sequence: CASSLSGGGGTQYF.

This clone was detected a few times. This rearrangement joins TRBV7-2 to TRBJ2-2; D perhaps matches TRBD2 (5 bases). Germline values: CDR1 SGHTA, CDR2 FQGNSA. V lost 5 bases to trimming and J lost 1 base, with 20 bases between them. This CDR3 is 18 amino acids long. The CDR3 here is CASSQRELRPGNTGELFF. The DNA of the CDR3 is TGTGCCAGCAGCCAACGGGAACTTCGTCCCGGGAACACCGGGGAGCTGTTTTTT.

CDR3 nucleotides: TGTGCCAGCAGCCCGGAGCGTCTTGACCCTAATTCACCCCTCCACTTT. Translated, it gives CASSPERLDPNSPLHF. The genes are TRBV7-9 and TRBJ1-6; no firm D call. Trimming left V 5 bases short and J 6 bases short, with 17 bases between. Germline V gene lookup returns CDR1 SEHNR and CDR2 FQNEAQ (reference sequence). This CDR3 comprises 16 residues.

The V and J genes are TRBV6-5 and TRBJ2-3, with 11 bases fitting TRBD2. The CDR3 consists of 15 residues. The germline gives CDR1 MNHEY, CDR2 SVGAGI. Trimming removed 4 bases from V and 6 bases from J; junction bases left unmatched: 6. CDR3 nucleotides: TGTGCCAGCAGTTTTAGCGGGGGGGCCCCCGATACGCAGTATTTT. Residues: CASSFSGGAPDTQYF.

The gene calls are TRBV29-1 and TRBJ2-3, with TRBD2 identical over 10 bases. V lost 7 bases, J lost 8 bases, and 12 bases stayed unmatched. Germline V gene sequence: CDR1 SQVTM, CDR2 ANQGSEA. The CDR3 runs 14 residues. CDR3 residues: CSARSSGGARTQYF. The CDR3 DNA reads as TGCAGCGCCCGGAGCAGCGGGGGGGCCCGTACGCAGTATTTT.

The chain is built from TRBV10-3 and TRBJ2-7; 12 bases map to TRBD1. The CDR3 totals 17 residues. Unmatched junction bases numbered 10, after V lost 1 base and J lost 6 bases. CDR1 and CDR2 from the germline V gene are ENHRY and SYGVKD. The CDR3 DNA is TGTGCCATCAGTGAGTACTTTACGGGACAGGGGGCTTCCGAGCAGTACTTC. It specifies CAISEYFTGQGASEQYF.

This clone has just a few counts. The chain couples TRBV2 to TRBJ1-1, with D tentatively TRBD1 (6 bases). Germline-derived CDR1 and CDR2 are SNHLY and FYNNEI. The V end was cut by 5 bases, the J end by 4 bases, with 20 bases between. There are 16 residues in the CDR3. CDR3 sequence (DNA): TGTGCCAGCAGTCCCGGACAGACAACCCCCCGCACTGAAGCTTTCTTT. Translating gives CASSPGQTTPRTEAFF.

The genes are TRBV3-1 (or the pseudogene TRBV3-2) and TRBJ1-2; D is uncertain. Germline loops: CDR1 LGHDT, CDR2 YNNKEL (reference sequence). This CDR3 spans 11 amino acids. Deletions cut 2 bases from V and 7 bases from J, with 5 bases between. The CDR3 sequence is CASSQSFGYTF. The CDR3, as DNA: TGTGCCAGCAGCCAATCGTTTGGCTACACCTTC.

The chain combines TRBV7-3 with TRBJ1-2; 7 bases fit TRBD1. This CDR3 has 14 amino acids. Germline CDR1 SGHTA, CDR2 FQGTGA. The V and J ends lost 5 bases and 7 bases, in that order; junction bases with no gene match: 10. The CDR3 reads CASSPGQASGGYTF. The CDR3 region has the DNA TGTGCCAGCAGCCCCGGACAGGCGAGTGGTGGCTACACCTTC.

The chain is built from TRBV10-3 and TRBJ1-6; perhaps TRBD1 as D (5 bases). Trimming removed 5 bases at V and 5 bases at J, with 10 bases between. Germline V gene sequence: CDR1 ENHRY, CDR2 SYGVKD. This CDR3 is 14 amino acids long. CDR3 region: CAISRQPDNSPLHF. In nucleotides, the CDR3 is TGTGCCATCAGTAGACAGCCCGATAATTCACCCCTCCACTTT.

This clone was counted a single time. This chain joins TRBV3-1 (or the pseudogene TRBV3-2) and TRBJ2-3; possible D gene TRBD2, 5 bases. CDR1 and CDR2 (germline): LGHDT, YNNKEL (reference sequence). The CDR3 length is 14 residues. V was trimmed by 3 bases and J by 3 bases, leaving 10 bases between them. The DNA of the CDR3 is TGTGCCAGCAGCCACGGGCAGCGGACAGATACGCAGTATTTT. It translates to CASSHGQRTDTQYF.

On this clone: A read error may produce the germline difference seen at one junction end. The chain is built from TRBV11-1 and TRBJ2-3; D possibly corresponds to TRBD2 (7 bases). Germline V lookup: CDR1 SGHAT, CDR2 FQDESV (reference sequence). CDR3 length: 15 residues. The CDR3 is CASSRGTTFTYTQYF. The CDR3 coding sequence is TGTGCCAGCAGCAGGGGGACTACCTTCACATATACGCAGTATTTT.

The chain combines TRBV5-5 with TRBJ1-4; perhaps TRBD1 as D (5 bases). The CDR3 length is 14 residues. The germline CDR1 and CDR2 sequences are SGHKS and YYEKEE (reference sequence). Trimming cost V 6 bases and J 5 bases, with 14 bases left between them. DNA of the CDR3: TGTGCCAGCACCCGGGGGGGGAGAAATGAAAAACTGTTTTTT. It encodes CASTRGGRNEKLFF.

The genes are TRBV5-4 and TRBJ1-2, with D maybe TRBD1 (6 bases). Trimming took off 4 bases at V and 0 bases at J, with 16 bases between the two ends. The CDR3 contains 16 residues. Germline CDR1 reads SGHNT; CDR2 reads YYREEE (reference sequence). This CDR3 is CASSPSTGNSNYGYTF. The CDR3 DNA reads as TGTGCCAGCAGCCCCTCGACAGGCAATTCTAACTATGGCTACACCTTC.

The chain is built from TRBV5-6 and TRBJ1-5; TRBD1 matches at 10 bases. V shed 3 bases and J 2 bases; nucleotides not matched to a gene: 2. This CDR3 comprises 15 residues. The germline CDR1 and CDR2 sequences are SGHDT and YYEEEE. CDR3 loop: CASSWGTGGNQPQHF. The CDR3 DNA is TGTGCCAGCAGCTGGGGGACAGGGGGCAATCAGCCCCAGCATTTT.

This sequence joins TRBV19 and TRBJ1-1, with TRBD1 identical over 8 bases. From germline, CDR1 is LNHDA and CDR2 SQIVND (reference sequence). The CDR3 is 15 residues long. V was pared by 6 bases and J by 0 bases, with 6 bases of the junction left unmatched. The CDR3 region has the DNA TGTGCCAGTAGAGACCGGACAGGGCTGAACACTGAAGCTTTCTTT. It yields the protein CASRDRTGLNTEAFF.

The CDR3 reads CASSPQGLLPYEQYF. CDR3 in DNA: TGCGCCAGCAGCCCCCAGGGACTCCTTCCTTACGAGCAGTACTTC. The chain employs TRBV5-1 and TRBJ2-7, with D tentatively TRBD2 (6 bases). CDR1 is SGHRS, CDR2 YFSETQ, per germline. There are 15 residues in the CDR3. Trimming stripped 4 bases from V and 4 bases from J, with 18 bases between.

The J gene is TRBJ2-5, the V gene TRBV5-1, with 7 nucleotides matching TRBD2. The CDR3 runs 16 residues. J lost 5 bases, V lost 4 bases, and 14 bases had no gene match. Germline CDR1 reads SGHRS; CDR2 reads YFSETQ. CDR3 amino acids: CASSPPQAGIGETQYF. The CDR3 DNA follows: TGCGCCAGCAGCCCGCCCCAAGCGGGGATAGGGGAGACCCAGTACTTC.